This T cell receptor (beta chain) stems from a study of T cell repertoires in cytomegalovirus infection (dated by TCRdb to the late 2010s). Concerning the study at large: Recently identified HLA-C-restricted CMV epitopes, whose presentation resists viral immunomodulation, were targeted by peptide stimulations together with well-studied HLA-B-restricted epitopes. The HLA type of each donor mattered for the analysis, because public TCR beta signatures pointed to carriage of CMV infection along with the matching HLA type. General conclusions and limits of the study: The ex vivo response was dominated by HLA-C-restricted CMV-specific TCR beta clonotypes, which also provided the single most frequent clonotype in two of eight donors. Carriers of CMV infection plus the relevant HLA type were discriminated by the cumulative frequency of public TCR beta family members in the study cohort and in an independent approximately 340-donor cohort.

The sample's treatment or condition, from its label and the paper: in vitro stimulation with specific CMV peptide epitopes to enrich CMV-specific T cells. Sequencer: Illumina HiSeq 1500. TCRdb reworked the public reads: Q25 trimming with fastp, MiXCR clone assembly, productive beta chains retained. When rows share a CDR3 protein, they turn into one entry using the most common DNA and genes. Within this sample are fewer than 1,000,000 distinct CDR3 sequences, with more than 25% of them counted one time only. The ten most abundant clones make up around an eighth of the sample. From the cysteine through the phenylalanine, the CDR3 covers 15 amino acids. Here the CDR3 DNA is all that survives: 45 bases in frame from base 1. CDR1 and CDR2 are drawn from the germline V gene: SGHVS, FNYEAQ. V sheds 6 bases and J sheds 4 bases, leaving 17 bases between their ends. This clonotype was picked up many times. The antigen it recognizes is unknown. Base quality data are lacking; no much larger clone is found one base away.

This specimen consisted of cultured CD8+ T cells from PBMCs, obtained from culture after CMV antigen stimulation. This clonotype was obtained from a human donor in good health (CMV status not recorded). Some clones in this sample may be carry-over from other donors' samples. The chain is assembled from TRBV7-6 and TRBJ2-3, with the D assignment possibly TRBD1 or TRBD2, given 5 matching bases for each. The CDR3 reads as follows: CASSPFDKGPDTQYF. The DNA sequence is given as TGTGCCAGCAGTCCTTTCGATAAGGGACCAGATACGCAGTATTTT.